The 23 T cell receptor beta chains below were found in one sample sequenced in a study of blood T cell repertoires in COVID-19. The repertoire was sequenced with immunoSEQ multiplex PCR; TCRdb's copy has only in-frame clones and lacks some. The sample records 190,000 or so clones, around 89% being singletons. The sample was peripheral blood. The receptors originated from a woman in her thirties with acute or convalescent COVID-19.

The chain is built from TRBV5-4 and TRBJ2-3, with no clear D. Per the germline V gene, CDR1 is SGHNT and CDR2 is YYREEE (reference sequence). The germline V and J ends were trimmed by 4 bases and 3 bases, with 6 bases remaining between them. The CDR3 consists of 12 residues. The CDR3 is CASSRETDTQYF. In nucleotides, the CDR3 is TGTGCCAGCAGCCGCGAGACAGATACGCAGTATTTT.

The chain joins TRBV2 to TRBJ2-5; D perhaps matches TRBD1 (6 bases). V lost 4 bases and J lost 8, with 8 bases in between. From germline, CDR1 is SNHLY and CDR2 FYNNEI. CDR3 length: 11 amino acids. Written as DNA, the CDR3 is TGTGCCAGCAGTGGGGGGCCAACCCAGTACTTC. Protein: CASSGGPTQYF.

This chain links TRBV14 with TRBJ1-2; D unresolved. CDR1 and CDR2 from the germline V gene are SGHDN and FVKESK. This CDR3 comprises 12 residues. V was shortened by 4 bases and J by 5 bases, with 8 bases between the two germline ends. The CDR3 is CASSPSGYGYTF. The DNA for the CDR3 is TGTGCCAGCAGCCCATCGGGGTATGGCTACACCTTC. Drawing the rest from reference TRBV14 and TRBJ1-2, the complete variable domain is EAGVTQFPSHSVIEKGQTVTLRCDPISGHDNLYWYRRVMGKEIKFLLHFVKESKQDESGMPNNRFLAERTGGTYSTLKVQPAELEDSGVYFCASSPSGYGYTFGSGTRLTVV.

The chain couples TRBV27 to TRBJ2-3; a possible D gene is TRBD2 (5 bases). Between the trimmed V and J ends, which lost 10 bases and 3 bases, there was a span of 11 bases. Germline V CDR1 and CDR2: MNHEY, SMNVEV (reference sequence). The CDR3 has 12 residues. CDR3 region: CATWTVTDTQYF. The CDR3 region has the DNA TGTGCCACCTGGACTGTGACAGATACGCAGTATTTT.

In the case of this clone: Other DNA sequences within the sample encode an identical CDR3. The chain has TRBV6-5 and TRBJ1-2, with D unclear. The CDR3 loop spans 11 amino acids. From germline, CDR1 is MNHEY and CDR2 SVGAGI. V gave up 6 bases and J gave up 2 bases, with 4 bases separating them. The CDR3, as DNA: TGTGCCAGCAGGTCAAACTATGGCTACACCTTC. Its translation: CASRSNYGYTF.

This chain uses TRBV18 with TRBJ1-5; 11 bases are a match to TRBD1. Germline trimming cut 6 bases from V and 6 bases from J; bases unmatched to any gene: 7. The CDR3 has 15 amino acids. Germline CDR1 KGHSH, CDR2 LQKENI. DNA for the CDR3: TGTGCCAGCTCCCCCGGGACAGGGGGGCCTCAGCCCCAGCATTTT. This sequence encodes CASSPGTGGPQPQHF.

This chain connects TRBV11-2 to TRBJ2-3; D might be TRBD2 (6 bases). V was shortened by 2 bases and J by 9 bases, with 15 bases between the two germline ends. The CDR3 covers 14 residues. Germline V gene sequence: CDR1 SGHAT, CDR2 FQNNGV. DNA for the CDR3: TGTGCCAGCAGCTTACCGGCACTAGCTGCGACGCAGTATTTT. Its protein is CASSLPALAATQYF.

The chain joins TRBV15 to TRBJ1-1; D not certain. Trimming removed 3 bases from V and 1 base from J, with 3 bases in between. The CDR3 runs to 12 residues. From germline, CDR1 is LNHNV and CDR2 YYDKDF (reference sequence). The CDR3 protein is CATSRANTEAFF. CDR3 coding DNA: TGTGCCACCAGCAGGGCGAACACTGAAGCTTTCTTT.

This clone was seen once. V and J are TRBV7-9 and TRBJ2-1, with D perhaps matching TRBD2 (6 bases). Trimming removed 4 bases at V and 11 bases at J, with 21 bases between. Per the germline V gene, CDR1 is SEHNR and CDR2 is FQNEAQ (reference sequence). The CDR3 is made up of 15 amino acids. The CDR3 reads CASSSSGAGTRKQFF. CDR3 sequence (DNA): TGTGCCAGCAGCTCGTCCGGGGCGGGAACTAGGAAGCAGTTCTTC.

The genes are TRBV10-3 and TRBJ2-3, with 10 bases that match TRBD1. Germline-derived CDR1 and CDR2 are ENHRY and SYGVKD. The junction had 3 bases not matched to a gene; V was cut back by 8 bases and J by 4 bases. This CDR3 has 13 amino acids. The CDR3 nucleotides read TGTGCCATCCGGGACAGGGGTGCAGATACGCAGTATTTT. This sequence encodes CAIRDRGADTQYF.

The chain has TRBV5-8 and TRBJ2-3; D may be TRBD2 (6 bases). Germline V CDR1 and CDR2: SGHTS, YDEGEE. Trimming cost V 4 bases and J 5 bases, with 11 bases left between them. The CDR3 has 13 amino acids. The CDR3 nucleotides are TGTGCCAGCAGCACGTCGGGGGAAGATACGCAGTATTTT. Amino acid sequence: CASSTSGEDTQYF.

This sequence joins TRBV28 and TRBJ1-2; D perhaps matches TRBD1 (6 bases). Germline values: CDR1 MDHEN, CDR2 SYDVKM. The CDR3 consists of 12 residues. Trimming removed 5 bases from V and 8 bases from J, with 12 bases in between. The CDR3: CASSDTTGGYTF. The CDR3 nucleotides are TGTGCCAGCAGTGACACTACAGGGGGCTACACCTTC.

This chain connects TRBV10-3 to TRBJ1-2, with D perhaps TRBD1 (5 bases). V lost 0 bases to trimming and J lost 3 bases, with 11 bases between them. The CDR3 consists of 15 residues. Germline lookup yields CDR1 ENHRY and CDR2 SYGVKD. CDR3 DNA sequence: TGTGCCATCAGTGAGTCGCGGGACGGGTACTATGGCTACACCTTC. It is translated as CAISESRDGYYGYTF.

The V call is TRBV5-1, the J call TRBJ1-4; 9 bases are a match to TRBD1. CDR1 and CDR2 (germline): SGHRS, YFSETQ. This CDR3 is built from 16 residues. Losses at the gene ends were 4 bases for V and 6 bases for J; bases not matched to a gene: 10. The CDR3 sequence: CASSKGQGLMDEKLFF. In DNA form, the CDR3 reads TGCGCCAGCAGCAAGGGACAGGGTCTAATGGATGAAAAACTGTTTTTT.

The genes are TRBV5-1 and TRBJ1-1; D is unresolved. The CDR3 loop spans 14 amino acids. The germline gives CDR1 SGHRS, CDR2 YFSETQ. Trimming cost V 0 bases and J 1 base, with 7 bases left between them. The CDR3 coding sequence is TGCGCCAGCAGCTTGGCTAATTCGAACACTGAAGCTTTCTTT. Translating gives CASSLANSNTEAFF.

V usage is TRBV5-6 and J usage is TRBJ1-2; D is unclear. The length of the CDR3 is 14 residues. The germline V gene encodes CDR1 SGHDT and CDR2 YYEEEE. The V gene lost 1 base and the J gene lost 2 bases, with 9 bases spanning the gap. CDR3: CASSLREANYGYTF. DNA for the CDR3: TGTGCCAGCAGCTTGCGAGAGGCAAACTATGGCTACACCTTC. The variable domain in full, completed from reference TRBV5-6 and TRBJ1-2, reads DAGVTQSPTHLIKTRGQQVTLRCSPKSGHDTVSWYQQALGQGPQFIFQYYEEEERQRGNFPDRFSGHQFPNYSSELNVNALLLGDSALYLCASSLREANYGYTFGSGTRLTVV.

The V gene is TRBV5-1, the J gene TRBJ2-5; no definite D call. In germline, CDR1 is SGHRS, CDR2 YFSETQ. The CDR3 is 14 amino acids. The germline V and J ends were trimmed by 2 bases and 0 bases, with 8 bases remaining between them. The CDR3, as DNA: TGCGCCAGCAGCTTAGACACGAACCAAGAGACCCAGTACTTC. It is translated as CASSLDTNQETQYF.

V gene TRBV14 combines with J gene TRBJ1-3, with no clear D. The V end lost 1 base, the J end lost 0 bases, and 10 bases lay between the germline ends. The CDR3 length is 16 residues. Germline CDR1 SGHDN, CDR2 FVKESK. The CDR3 DNA follows: TGTGCCAGCAGCCAAGGGAGGCCAATCTCTGGAAACACCATATATTTT. Amino acids: CASSQGRPISGNTIYF.

The V call is TRBV6-5, the J call TRBJ2-1, with no clear D. The germline V and J ends were trimmed by 6 bases and 8 bases, with 8 bases remaining between them. The CDR3 runs to 11 residues. CDR1 MNHEY and CDR2 SVGAGI come from the germline V gene. The CDR3 sequence is CASRKTDEQFF. In DNA, the CDR3 is TGTGCCAGCAGGAAAACGGATGAGCAGTTCTTC.

This sequence joins TRBV19 and TRBJ1-1; 7 positions agree with TRBD1. The V segment lost 9 bases and the J segment 10 bases; nucleotides outside the gene matches: 14. This CDR3 contains 13 residues. Germline V gene data show CDR1 as LNHDA and CDR2 as SQIVND (reference sequence). Written as DNA, the CDR3 is TGTGCCAGCCGGGACAGCCTTTTGGGCGGAGCTTTCTTT. Its translation: CASRDSLLGGAFF.

The chain recombines TRBV19 with TRBJ1-2; D is unresolved. From germline, CDR1 is LNHDA and CDR2 SQIVND (reference sequence). The CDR3 length is 14 residues. Trimming took off 0 bases at V and 4 bases at J, with 9 bases between the two ends. The CDR3 DNA is TGTGCCAGTAGTATAGATGGACTGCCCTATGGCTACACCTTC. This translates into CASSIDGLPYGYTF.

The chain carries TRBV30 and TRBJ1-2; D remains ambiguous. CDR3 size: 12 residues. Between the trimmed V and J ends, which lost 4 bases and 8 bases, there was a span of 14 bases. Germline V CDR1 and CDR2: GTSNPN, SVGIG (reference sequence). CDR3 in amino acids: CAWTKDFSGYTF. The CDR3 coding sequence is TGTGCCTGGACGAAGGACTTTTCCGGCTACACCTTC.

This rearrangement joins TRBV5-8 to TRBJ2-5; TRBD2 matches 15 bases. Germline CDR1 and CDR2: SGHTS and YDEGEE. The CDR3 is 18 amino acids. The ends lost 4 bases at V and 5 bases at J; junction bases unmatched: 12. CDR3 DNA sequence: TGTGCCAGCAGCCACACCATCGGACTAGCGGGAGGGGGGGAGACCCAGTACTTC. Protein sequence: CASSHTIGLAGGGETQYF.